These 30 T cell receptor beta chains were all obtained from the same sample, sequenced in a study of cytomegalovirus exposure and HLA in healthy donors. PCR primers comprised 60 Vbeta and 13 Jbeta primers. Measured with immunoSEQ multiplex PCR; TCRdb has only the in-frame clones, and not every one. The data show over 150,000 clones, about 71% seen once. Sequencing was carried out using PBMCs. These TCRs come from a woman aged 30 to 39 in good health and CMV-seronegative.

This clone was counted a few times. This sequence joins TRBV7-2 and TRBJ1-5, with 7 positions matching TRBD1. There are 15 residues in the CDR3. The junction had 5 bases not matched to a gene; V was cut back by 3 bases and J by 3 bases. The V gene's germline CDR1 is SGHTA and CDR2 FQGNSA. This CDR3 is CASSLKGAFNQPQHF. CDR3 nucleotides: TGTGCCAGCAGCTTGAAGGGGGCTTTCAATCAGCCCCAGCATTTT.

The chain is built from TRBV7-9 and TRBJ1-6, with D possibly being TRBD1 (6 bases). The ends were cut back, 6 bases at V and 3 bases at J, with 12 bases in the middle. Germline V gives CDR1 SEHNR, CDR2 FQNEAQ (reference sequence). This CDR3 comprises 15 residues. This chain's CDR3 is CASSPGTSYNSPLHF. CDR3 DNA sequence: TGTGCCAGCAGTCCCGGGACAAGCTATAATTCACCCCTCCACTTT. Supplemented by reference TRBV7-9 and TRBJ1-6, the full variable domain reads DTGVSQNPRHKITKRGQNVTFRCDPISEHNRLYWYRQTLGQGPEFLTYFQNEAQLEKSRLLSDRFSAERPKGSFSTLEIQRTEQGDSAMYLCASSPGTSYNSPLHFGNGTRLTVT.

A few counts support this clone. The genes are TRBV5-1 and TRBJ2-7; 7 nucleotides align to TRBD1. The CDR3 totals 14 residues. Trimming cost V 2 bases and J 4 bases; bases outside gene matches: 6. Looked up from germline, CDR1 is SGHRS and CDR2 is YFSETQ. Here the CDR3 DNA reads TGCGCCAGCAGCTTAGAGACAGGGATTTACGAGCAGTACTTC. This sequence encodes CASSLETGIYEQYF.

V usage is TRBV27 and J usage is TRBJ2-1, with TRBD2 matching over 10 bases. The CDR3 is 14 amino acids. The V segment lost 7 bases and the J segment 8 bases; nucleotides outside the gene matches: 8. Germline CDR1 reads MNHEY; CDR2 reads SMNVEV (reference sequence). The CDR3 protein is CASIPSGRLDEQFF. The CDR3 region has the DNA TGTGCCAGCATTCCTAGCGGGAGATTGGATGAGCAGTTCTTC.

V usage is TRBV11-3 and J usage is TRBJ2-2; 8 nucleotides align to TRBD1. V shed 8 bases, J shed 3 bases, and the junction held 2 bases outside the gene matches. Looked up from germline, CDR1 is SGHNT and CDR2 is YENEEA. The CDR3 extends over 13 amino acids. Written as DNA, the CDR3 is TGTGCCAGCCAGACAGGGGACACCGGGGAGCTGTTTTTT. It encodes CASQTGDTGELFF.

The chain is built from TRBV4-1 and TRBJ1-1, with D perhaps matching TRBD1 (5 bases). The V end lost 3 bases, the J end lost 3 bases, and 11 bases lay between the germline ends. The germline gives CDR1 MGHRA, CDR2 YSYEKL. The CDR3 length is 14 residues. In nucleotides, the CDR3 is TGCGCCAGCAGCCATCCCGACAGCTACACTGAAGCTTTCTTT. This encodes CASSHPDSYTEAFF.

V usage is TRBV6-5 and J usage is TRBJ2-7, with D possibly matching TRBD2 (6 bases). In germline, CDR1 is MNHEY, CDR2 SVGAGI. Trimming removed 6 bases at V and 4 bases at J, with 10 bases between. This CDR3 spans 12 amino acids. Here the CDR3 reads CASSPGGYEQYF. The CDR3 DNA follows: TGTGCCAGCAGCCCAGGAGGGTACGAGCAGTACTTC.

The chain is built from TRBV27 and TRBJ1-3; no firm D call. The germline V and J ends were trimmed by 4 bases and 2 bases, with 6 bases remaining between them. Germline assignment: CDR1 MNHEY and CDR2 SMNVEV (reference sequence). The CDR3 totals 13 residues. The CDR3 loop reads CASSYRAGNTIYF. CDR3 bases: TGTGCCAGCAGTTACCGGGCTGGAAACACCATATATTTT.

J is TRBJ1-1 and V is TRBV6-5, with a tentative D call TRBD1 (6 bases). V was shortened by 7 bases and J by 3 bases, with 12 bases between the two germline ends. This CDR3 region has 13 residues. Germline values: CDR1 MNHEY, CDR2 SVGAGI. Here the CDR3 DNA reads TGTGCCAGCACCCAGGGGCGGCACACTGAAGCTTTCTTT. Translated: CASTQGRHTEAFF.

This chain links TRBV21-1 with TRBJ2-1; TRBD1 is the table's D call and was not checked against the DNA. TRBV21-1 is designated a pseudogene. CDR3 size: 18 residues. The CDR3 sequence is CASSKTRDRGYSYNEQFF. The DNA of the CDR3 is TGTGCCAGCAGCAAAACCAGAGACAGGGGCTATTCCTACAATGAGCAGTTCTTC.

This rearrangement joins TRBV6-8 to TRBJ2-4, with 9 bases that match TRBD2. V gave up 2 bases and J gave up 3 bases; unmatched junction bases: 8. The germline V gene has CDR1 MNHGY and CDR2 SAAAGT. The CDR3 covers 17 residues. The CDR3 reads CASSYPLAGEGKNIQYF. CDR3 sequence (DNA): TGTGCCAGCAGTTACCCTTTAGCGGGAGAGGGCAAAAACATTCAGTACTTC.

The chain has TRBV4-3 and TRBJ1-3; a weak D match, TRBD1 (5 bases). The CDR3 totals 15 residues. Germline lookup yields CDR1 LGHNA and CDR2 YSLEER. The ends were cut back, 0 bases at V and 2 bases at J, with 8 bases in the middle. The DNA for the CDR3 is TGCGCCAGCAGCCAAGATGGAGGGGCTGGAAACACCATATATTTT. Its translation: CASSQDGGAGNTIYF.

This clone was seen only once. The V call is TRBV7-2, the J call TRBJ1-5; the D gene is possibly TRBD1 (6 bases). The CDR3 consists of 18 residues. V lost 3 bases, J lost 0 bases, and 18 bases lay in between. CDR1 is SGHTA, CDR2 FQGNSA, per germline. The CDR3 coding sequence is TGTGCCAGCAGCTTGTTCCCAAGGACAGTCAATAGCAATCAGCCCCAGCATTTT. It translates to CASSLFPRTVNSNQPQHF. The full variable domain, completed using reference TRBV7-2 and TRBJ1-5, is GAGVSQSPSNKVTEKGKDVELRCDPISGHTALYWYRQSLGQGLEFLIYFQGNSAPDKSGLPSDRFSAERTGGSVSTLTIQRTQQEDSAVYLCASSLFPRTVNSNQPQHFGDGTRLSIL.

J is TRBJ2-5 and V is TRBV7-2, with unresolved D. The CDR3 has 13 residues. Germline assignment: CDR1 SGHTA and CDR2 FQGNSA. The ends were cut back, 5 bases at V and 1 base at J, with 8 bases in the middle. The CDR3 DNA follows: TGTGCCAGCAGCCGCCTCGGCCAAGAGACCCAGTACTTC. Residues: CASSRLGQETQYF.

The gene calls are TRBV29-1 and TRBJ2-1; D gene uncertain. V was trimmed by 7 bases and J by 7 bases, leaving 11 bases between them. The CDR3 spans 11 residues. CDR1 is SQVTM and CDR2 is ANQGSEA in the germline V gene. In DNA, the CDR3 is TGCAGCGCCGATAGATGGAATGAGCAGTTCTTC. Its translation: CSADRWNEQFF.

V usage is TRBV19 and J usage is TRBJ1-1, with TRBD1 matching over 8 bases. J gave up 6 bases and V 1 base, and 10 bases lay outside the gene matches. CDR3 size: 16 residues. Germline V lookup: CDR1 LNHDA, CDR2 SQIVND (reference sequence). DNA of the CDR3: TGTGCCAGTAGTATAGCTCAGGGGGCTCTCGGTTCTGAAGCTTTCTTT. Amino acids: CASSIAQGALGSEAFF.

The genes are TRBV15 and TRBJ1-4; D uncertain. This CDR3 comprises 14 residues. The ends were cut back, 0 bases at V and 7 bases at J, with 9 bases in the middle. Germline V gene sequence: CDR1 LNHNV, CDR2 YYDKDF (reference sequence). CDR3 bases: TGTGCCACCAGCAGAGATGTGGTCGGTGAAAAACTGTTTTTT. Protein product: CATSRDVVGEKLFF. Drawing the rest from reference TRBV15 and TRBJ1-4, the complete variable domain is DAMVIQNPRYQVTQFGKPVTLSCSQTLNHNVMYWYQQKSSQAPKLLFHYYDKDFNNEADTPDNFQSRRPNTSFCFLDIRSPGLGDTAMYLCATSRDVVGEKLFFGSGTQLSVL.

V is TRBV5-5 and J is TRBJ2-2; a weak D match, TRBD2 (6 bases). In germline, CDR1 is SGHKS, CDR2 YYEKEE (reference sequence). Trimming pared 7 bases from V and 3 bases from J, leaving 10 bases between. The CDR3 runs to 13 residues. Written as DNA, the CDR3 is TGTGCCAGCTCGGGGGAGTACACCGGGGAGCTGTTTTTT. Amino acid sequence: CASSGEYTGELFF.

This chain links TRBV4-1 with TRBJ1-5; D is unclear. The CDR3 is 17 amino acids. V lost 2 bases, J lost 0 bases, and 14 bases lay in between. Germline values: CDR1 MGHRA, CDR2 YSYEKL. This CDR3 is CASSQLYSGYSNQPQHF. CDR3 DNA: TGCGCCAGCAGCCAATTGTATTCAGGCTATAGCAATCAGCCCCAGCATTTT.

The V and J genes are TRBV20-1 and TRBJ2-7; D may be TRBD1 (5 bases). CDR1 and CDR2 (germline): DFQATT, SNEGSKA (reference sequence). This CDR3 is 11 amino acids long. V dropped 5 bases and J dropped 2 bases, with 7 bases sitting between them. The CDR3 DNA is TGCAGTGCTCAGGACACCTACGAGCAGTACTTC. Amino acid sequence: CSAQDTYEQYF.

The chain recombines TRBV6-1 with TRBJ2-5; 7 nucleotides line up with TRBD1. The closer fit of TRBJ2-7 to the DNA end suggests the J call may be wrong. Germline-derived CDR1 and CDR2 are MNHNS and SASEGT. The CDR3 covers 14 residues. The CDR3 DNA reads as TGTGCCAGCAGTGAACAGACAGGGTCCTACGAGCAGTACTTC. This codes for CASSEQTGSYEQYF.

The chain combines TRBV28 with TRBJ2-6; D remains unclear. The ends were cut back, 5 bases at V and 2 bases at J, with 10 bases in the middle. The CDR3 is 15 amino acids. In germline, CDR1 is MDHEN, CDR2 SYDVKM. The chain's CDR3 is CASSRIAAGANVLTF. The CDR3 bases are TGTGCCAGCAGTCGCATTGCGGCTGGGGCCAACGTCCTGACTTTC.

This clone was counted a few times. This sequence joins TRBV19 and TRBJ1-3, with D hard to call. The CDR3 covers 14 residues. Germline CDR1 and CDR2: LNHDA and SQIVND (reference sequence). V lost 3 bases, J lost 1 base, and 7 bases lay in between. CDR3 in amino acids: CASSIVPSGNTIYF. The CDR3 DNA sequence: TGTGCCAGTAGTATCGTCCCTTCTGGAAACACCATATATTTT.

The chain carries TRBV29-1 and TRBJ2-2; TRBD1 aligns across 7 bases. The CDR3 is made up of 15 amino acids. The trim removed 3 bases at V and 2 bases at J, leaving 6 bases unmatched. The V gene's germline CDR1 is SQVTM and CDR2 ANQGSEA. CDR3 sequence: CSVDAGTVNTGELFF. For the CDR3, the DNA is TGCAGCGTTGACGCCGGGACAGTTAACACCGGGGAGCTGTTTTTT.

The rearrangement uses TRBV6-5 and TRBJ2-6; D not resolved. Germline values: CDR1 MNHEY, CDR2 SVGAGI. The CDR3 has 14 amino acids. V lost 5 bases and J lost 2, with 7 bases in between. The CDR3 DNA reads as TGTGCCAGCAGTCCCCCGGCTGGGGCCAACGTCCTGACTTTC. It encodes CASSPPAGANVLTF.

This clone was seen more than once but under ten times. Other nucleotide sequences in the sample specify the same CDR3. The chain couples TRBV4-1 to TRBJ1-5; D gene uncertain. The CDR3 loop spans 13 amino acids. Germline values: CDR1 MGHRA, CDR2 YSYEKL. V lost 1 base to trimming and J lost 4 bases, with 5 bases between them. The CDR3 is CASSQVENQPQHF. CDR3 coding DNA: TGCGCCAGCAGCCAAGTAGAGAATCAGCCCCAGCATTTT.

This sequence joins TRBV5-8 and TRBJ2-2, with TRBD2 matching over 11 bases. Germline V gene data show CDR1 as SGHTS and CDR2 as YDEGEE. V shed 5 bases and J 2 bases; nucleotides not matched to a gene: 5. The CDR3 is made up of 16 amino acids. CDR3 sequence reads: CASSTRLAGNTGELFF. The CDR3, as DNA: TGTGCCAGCAGTACCCGACTAGCGGGAAACACCGGGGAGCTGTTTTTT.

The table lists this clone with a few counts. The rearrangement joins TRBV21-1 to TRBJ2-7; the table's D gene call, TRBD2, was not cross checked with the DNA. TRBV21-1 is assigned pseudogene status. The CDR3 has 15 residues. The CDR3 nucleotides are TGTGCCAGCCGAGTAGGCGGGACGTATACCTACGAGCAGTACTTC. Its translation: CASRVGGTYTYEQYF.

The genes are TRBV19 and TRBJ1-1; D unclear. Between the trimmed V and J ends, which lost 5 bases and 1 base, there was a span of 8 bases. The CDR3 is 13 amino acids. CDR1 and CDR2 from the germline V gene are LNHDA and SQIVND (reference sequence). The CDR3 nucleotides read TGTGCCAGTAGTCTACCAGGGAACACTGAAGCTTTCTTT. The encoded protein is CASSLPGNTEAFF.

This chain's CDR3 is CASSLVRDNTDTQYF. The CDR3 DNA reads as TGTGCCAGCAGCTTAGTCCGGGACAACACAGATACGCAGTATTTT. V and J are TRBV7-6 and TRBJ2-3, with D tentatively TRBD1 (6 bases). This CDR3 is built from 15 residues. V shed 1 base and J shed 2 bases, with 10 bases lying between them. The germline gives CDR1 SGHVS, CDR2 FNYEAQ.